These T cell receptor beta chains were read from a single sample in a study of blood T cell repertoires in COVID-19. TCRdb's table, derived via immunoSEQ multiplex PCR, lists solely in-frame clones and lacks some. The sample consists of some 150,000 clones, 70% to 85% of them appearing once. The source material was peripheral blood. Receptors were obtained from a woman in her fifties or sixties with acute or convalescent COVID-19. Each CDR3 is given with its conserved first and last residue. The order of the fields is V gene, clone size, J gene, D gene, CDR3 protein, CDR3 DNA. D genes are given only for firm matches. Rows may omit the clone size; those that give it use once, few, many or a size class.

TRBV28,NA,TRBJ1-4,NA,CASREGGVYEKLFF,TGTGCCAGCAGAGAGGGTGGGGTTTATGAAAAACTGTTTTTT
TRBV12-3/TRBV12-4,NA,TRBJ1-2,NA,CASSLGLDGYTF,TGTGCCAGCAGTTTAGGTCTCGATGGCTACACCTTC
TRBV5-6,once,TRBJ2-5,NA,CASSSGSGRKTQYF,TGTGCCAGCAGCTCCGGTTCCGGGAGAAAGACCCAGTACTTC
TRBV5-5,NA,TRBJ2-7,TRBD2,CASSLRTSGYEQYF,TGTGCCAGCAGCCTACGGACTAGCGGCTACGAGCAGTACTTC
TRBV19,NA,TRBJ2-1,TRBD2,CASGGRAGASYNEQFF,TGTGCCAGTGGGGGTCGAGCGGGAGCCTCCTACAATGAGCAGTTCTTC
TRBV9,NA,TRBJ2-2,NA,CASSVGHTFTGELFF,TGTGCCAGCAGCGTTGGTCACACCTTCACCGGGGAGCTGTTTTTT
TRBV28,NA,TRBJ1-6,TRBD1,CASIPTGGTYNSPLHF,TGTGCCAGCATCCCCACAGGGGGGACCTATAATTCACCCCTCCACTTT
TRBV11-2,NA,TRBJ2-1,NA,CASSLRGPVSSYNEQFF,TGTGCCAGCAGCTTAAGGGGTCCGGTTAGCTCCTACAATGAGCAGTTCTTC
TRBV29-1,NA,TRBJ1-5,NA,CSVGGGSAGNQPQHF,TGCAGCGTTGGAGGGGGATCCGCTGGCAATCAGCCCCAGCATTTT
TRBV5-1,once,TRBJ1-3,NA,CASSLDQGTNTIYF,TGCGCCAGCAGCCTGGATCAGGGGACAAACACCATATATTTT
TRBV6-5,NA,TRBJ2-7,NA,CASSLIRGASEQYF,TGTGCCAGCAGCCTGATCCGGGGGGCCTCCGAGCAGTACTTC
TRBV23-1,NA,TRBJ1-1,TRBD1,CASSFAGGVRDTEAFF,TGCGCCAGCAGTTTTGCAGGGGGCGTTAGGGACACTGAAGCTTTCTTT
TRBV5-4,NA,TRBJ2-3,TRBD2,CASSRTSGGAIFTDTQYF,TGTGCCAGCAGCCGGACTAGCGGGGGGGCGATTTTCACAGATACGCAGTATTTT
TRBV10-1,NA,TRBJ2-2,NA,CASSYDRITGELFF,TGCGCCAGCAGCTATGACAGAATCACCGGGGAGCTGTTTTTT
TRBV18,NA,TRBJ2-2,TRBD1,CASSLRQGDTGELFF,TGTGCCAGCTCACTACGACAGGGGGACACCGGGGAGCTGTTTTTT
TRBV7-8,NA,TRBJ1-1,TRBD1,CASRKEDRGNTEAFF,TGTGCCAGCAGAAAGGAGGACAGGGGGAACACTGAAGCTTTCTTT
TRBV5-1,NA,TRBJ1-5,NA,CASSLSGSDQPQHF,TGCGCCAGCAGCTTGTCAGGGTCCGATCAGCCCCAGCATTTT
TRBV7-2,NA,TRBJ1-2,TRBD1,CASSPTTGGPYGYTF,TGTGCCAGCAGCCCCACCACAGGGGGTCCCTATGGCTACACCTTC
TRBV5-1,once,TRBJ1-5,NA,CASSKGGNQPQHF,TGCGCCAGCAGCAAAGGGGGCAATCAGCCCCAGCATTTT
TRBV5-1,NA,TRBJ2-3,NA,CASSLPQGLNTDTQYF,TGCGCCAGCAGCCTACCCCAGGGCTTGAACACAGATACGCAGTATTTT
TRBV28,NA,TRBJ1-2,NA,CASGRSYGYTF,TGTGCCAGCGGGCGTAGTTATGGCTACACCTTC
TRBV3-1/TRBV3-2,NA,TRBJ1-1,NA,CASSQDYYLRRAFF,TGTGCCAGCAGCCAAGACTACTACCTCAGGAGGGCTTTCTTT
TRBV29-1,NA,TRBJ1-6,NA,CSVQVGQNGSPLHF,TGCAGCGTTCAAGTCGGACAGAACGGGTCACCCCTCCACTTT
TRBV5-5,NA,TRBJ1-2,NA,CASSPVGGADYGYTF,TGTGCCAGCAGCCCCGTTGGGGGGGCCGACTATGGCTACACCTTC
TRBV7-2,NA,TRBJ2-5,TRBD2,CASSLDAGGQETQYF,TGTGCCAGCAGCTTAGATGCGGGGGGGCAAGAGACCCAGTACTTC
TRBV19,NA,TRBJ1-5,TRBD1,CASTVGQGVINQPQHF,TGTGCCAGTACCGTGGGACAGGGGGTTATCAATCAGCCCCAGCATTTT
TRBV19,NA,TRBJ1-2,NA,CASSLLYGYTF,TGTGCCAGTAGTCTCCTTTATGGCTACACCTTC
TRBV5-1,NA,TRBJ2-7,NA,CASSPRGSAYEQYF,TGCGCCAGCAGCCCAAGGGGGTCGGCCTACGAGCAGTACTTC
TRBV4-1,NA,TRBJ1-1,NA,CASSQELESPFF,TGCGCCAGCAGCCAAGAATTGGAGTCCCCTTTCTTT
TRBV7-9,few,TRBJ2-7,NA,CASSLGGSQLYEQYF,TGTGCCAGCAGCTTAGGGGGCTCCCAGCTCTACGAGCAGTACTTC
TRBV28,NA,TRBJ1-5,NA,CASSFGGHGNQPQHF,TGTGCCAGCAGTTTCGGGGGGCATGGCAATCAGCCCCAGCATTTT
TRBV6-1,once,TRBJ1-1,NA,CASSESGKGDAFF,TGTGCCAGCAGTGAATCTGGGAAGGGGGACGCTTTCTTT
TRBV19,NA,TRBJ2-3,TRBD2,CASSISGGDTDTQYF,TGTGCCAGTAGTATTAGCGGGGGGGACACAGATACGCAGTATTTT
TRBV5-1,NA,TRBJ1-1,NA,CASSSTANTEAFF,TGCGCCAGCAGCTCGACAGCGAACACTGAAGCTTTCTTT
TRBV7-3,NA,TRBJ2-2,NA,CASSLASGLNTGELFF,TGTGCCAGCAGCTTAGCGTCAGGATTGAACACCGGGGAGCTGTTTTTT
TRBV4-3,NA,TRBJ2-5,TRBD2,CASSQDFGRLADQETQYF,TGCGCCAGCAGCCAAGATTTCGGCAGACTAGCGGATCAAGAGACCCAGTACTTC
TRBV5-4,NA,TRBJ2-7,TRBD1,CASSKGGQGNLYEQYF,TGTGCCAGCAGCAAAGGGGGACAGGGAAATCTCTACGAGCAGTACTTC
TRBV19,NA,TRBJ1-1,NA,CASSISGLVSAFF,TGTGCCAGTAGTATTTCGGGGTTAGTTTCAGCTTTCTTT
TRBV7-2,NA,TRBJ2-5,TRBD2,CASSLSPRLALEETQYF,TGTGCCAGCAGCTTATCCCCGAGACTAGCGCTCGAAGAGACCCAGTACTTC
TRBV2,NA,TRBJ2-7,TRBD1,CASRGDRWSYEQYF,TGTGCCAGTAGGGGGGACAGGTGGTCCTACGAGCAGTACTTC
TRBV9,NA,TRBJ2-2,TRBD1,CASTGDRAVGELFF,TGTGCCAGCACGGGTGACAGGGCTGTCGGGGAGCTGTTTTTT
TRBV10-3,NA,TRBJ2-1,TRBD1,CAISESGQGYNEQFF,TGTGCCATCAGTGAGTCGGGACAGGGCTACAATGAGCAGTTCTTC
TRBV27,NA,TRBJ1-4,NA,CASKPGFTNEKLFF,TGTGCCAGCAAACCAGGGTTCACTAATGAAAAACTGTTTTTT
TRBV9,few,TRBJ1-5,NA,CASSVASGLNQPQHF,TGTGCCAGCAGCGTAGCATCAGGGCTAAATCAGCCCCAGCATTTT
TRBV11-2,NA,TRBJ2-3,NA,CASTKSISTDTQYF,TGTGCCAGCACCAAGAGTATTAGCACAGATACGCAGTATTTT
TRBV28,NA,TRBJ2-7,NA,CASSSTGMGYEQYF,TGTGCCAGCAGTTCAACAGGGATGGGCTACGAGCAGTACTTC
TRBV28,NA,TRBJ2-1,TRBD2,CASLSGSPYNEQFF,TGTGCCAGTCTAAGCGGGAGCCCCTACAATGAGCAGTTCTTC
TRBV2,NA,TRBJ2-3,TRBD2,CASTPGTSGPPSTDTQYF,TGTGCCAGCACACCCGGGACTAGCGGCCCACCGAGCACAGATACGCAGTATTTT
TRBV24-1,NA,TRBJ2-7,TRBD1,CATSEGGQGLSSYEQYF,TGTGCCACCAGTGAGGGGGGACAGGGGCTAAGCTCCTACGAGCAGTACTTC
TRBV7-2,NA,TRBJ2-5,NA,CASSLIRETQYF,TGTGCCAGCAGCTTAATACGGGAGACCCAGTACTTC
TRBV19,NA,TRBJ2-6,TRBD2,CASSIGGSGANVLTF,TGTGCCAGTAGTATCGGGGGGTCTGGGGCCAACGTCCTGACTTTC
TRBV7-3,NA,TRBJ2-7,NA,CASSFGSPWDEQYF,TGTGCCAGCAGCTTCGGGTCTCCTTGGGACGAGCAGTACTTC
TRBV4-3,NA,TRBJ2-2,NA,CASSQEILRPINTGELFF,TGCGCCAGCAGCCAAGAAATTCTGCGGCCGATAAACACCGGGGAGCTGTTTTTT
TRBV11-2,once,TRBJ1-1,NA,CASSPDGVWVGAFF,TGTGCCAGCAGCCCAGACGGGGTATGGGTGGGAGCTTTCTTT
TRBV21-1,NA,TRBJ2-7,NA,CASSSTAGSYEQYF,TGTGCCAGCAGCTCCACAGCGGGGTCCTACGAGCAGTACTTC
TRBV6-4,NA,TRBJ1-5,TRBD1,CASSGDRGQPQHF,TGTGCCAGCAGTGGGGACAGAGGACAGCCCCAGCATTTT
TRBV3-1/TRBV3-2,few,TRBJ2-2,TRBD2,CASSHSGRVGELFF,TGTGCCAGCAGCCACAGCGGGAGGGTGGGGGAGCTGTTTTTT